This T cell receptor beta chain stems from a study of CD8 T cells in ankylosing spondylitis. This clonotype showed up many times. Germline V gene sequence: CDR1 LGHNA, CDR2 YNFKEQ. This CDR3 is built from 17 residues. J was trimmed by 2 bases and V by 0 bases; bases with no gene match: 8. TCRdb recomputed calls from the 5' RACE reads with MiXCR, one row per CDR3 protein. The sample yields about 39,000 distinct CDR3 sequences, around a tenth seen once. The receptor's source is a male donor with ankylosing spondylitis or in good health (not recorded which). Specimen: blood, either unsorted or a sorted T cell fraction (not recorded which). The chain couples TRBV4-2 to TRBJ1-1; 8 bases are shared with TRBD1. The DNA for the CDR3 is TGTGCCAGCAGCCAAGATTGGAGGACAGGGCGAAACACTGAAGCTTTCTTT. Encoded protein: CASSQDWRTGRNTEAFF.